Below, 29 T cell receptor beta chains from the same sample are listed, as sequenced in a study of blood T cell repertoires in COVID-19. Profiled with immunoSEQ multiplex PCR; TCRdb holds only in-frame clones, not every one. This table has 270,000 or so clones, 85% to 90% appearing once. The sequenced sample consisted of PBMCs or T cells enriched from blood (not recorded which). All receptors derive from a woman under 40 with acute COVID-19.

The gene calls are TRBV7-3 and TRBJ2-2, with a tentative D call TRBD2 (6 bases). Germline V gene lookup returns CDR1 SGHTA and CDR2 FQGTGA. The V end was cut by 2 bases, the J end by 5 bases, with 15 bases between. The CDR3 totals 16 residues. DNA for the CDR3: TGTGCCAGCAGCTTAGAAGGAGGGCCTGCGACCGGGGAGCTGTTTTTT. This sequence encodes CASSLEGGPATGELFF.

The J gene is TRBJ1-1, the V gene TRBV29-1; 7 positions match TRBD1. Germline values: CDR1 SQVTM, CDR2 ANQGSEA. The CDR3 covers 13 residues. The ends lost 6 bases at V and 1 base at J; junction bases unmatched: 5. CDR3 sequence (DNA): TGCAGCGTGTCGGGACAGCCGAACACTGAAGCTTTCTTT. Its protein is CSVSGQPNTEAFF.

The V call is TRBV3-1 (or the pseudogene TRBV3-2), the J call TRBJ2-7; a possible D gene is TRBD1 (6 bases). Between the trimmed V and J ends, which lost 2 bases and 1 base, there was a span of 18 bases. Germline V gene data show CDR1 as LGHDT and CDR2 as YNNKEL (reference sequence). The CDR3 consists of 17 residues. The CDR3 loop is CASSQPRGLQGSYEQYF. The CDR3 DNA reads TGTGCCAGCAGCCAACCCAGGGGCCTACAGGGATCCTACGAGCAGTACTTC.

This clone has just one count. The chain uses TRBV25-1 and TRBJ1-2; D is uncertain. The germline V gene has CDR1 MGHDK and CDR2 SYGVNS. The CDR3 totals 14 residues. Deletions cut 4 bases from V and 7 bases from J, with 16 bases between. The CDR3 reads CASSANLVFGGYTF. CDR3 sequence (DNA): TGTGCCAGCAGTGCTAACTTAGTGTTTGGTGGCTACACCTTC.

This clone was detected once. The chain combines TRBV28 with TRBJ2-1; a possible D gene is TRBD2 (5 bases). CDR1 MDHEN and CDR2 SYDVKM come from the germline V gene. The V gene lost 3 bases and the J gene lost 8 bases, with 17 bases spanning the gap. The CDR3 runs 15 residues. The CDR3 nucleotides read TGTGCCAGCAGTTTCTTCGCGGAGAGGGTATATGAGCAGTTCTTC. It is translated as CASSFFAERVYEQFF. Combining the CDR3 with reference TRBV28 and TRBJ2-1 gives the whole variable domain DVKVTQSSRYLVKRTGEKVFLECVQDMDHENMFWYRQDPGLGLRLIYFSYDVKMKEKGDIPEGYSVSREKKERFSLILESASTNQTSMYLCASSFFAERVYEQFFGPGTRLTVL.

The V and J genes are TRBV6-2 or TRBV6-3 and TRBJ1-5, with TRBD1 matching over 8 bases. V trimming: 5 bases; J trimming: 5 bases; junction bases outside the gene matches: 5. Germline-derived CDR1 and CDR2 are MNHEY and SVGEGT. The CDR3 sequence is 14 residues long. CDR3 DNA sequence: TGTGCCAGCAGTCTCGGACAGGGCGATCAGCCCCAGCATTTT. Translating it yields CASSLGQGDQPQHF.

Written as DNA, the CDR3 is TGCAGCGTAGAGGACAGCAATTACTACGAGCAGTACTTC. This sequence encodes CSVEDSNYYEQYF. The chain combines TRBV29-1 with TRBJ2-7, with a weak D call TRBD1 (6 bases). Trimming took off 6 bases at V and 3 bases at J, with 15 bases between the two ends. CDR3 length: 13 amino acids. Germline V CDR1 and CDR2: SQVTM, ANQGSEA.

The rearrangement uses TRBV27 and TRBJ2-3; D not resolved. Trimming pared 5 bases from V and 2 bases from J, leaving 8 bases between. Germline CDR1 MNHEY, CDR2 SMNVEV (reference sequence). The CDR3 loop spans 13 amino acids. CDR3 DNA sequence: TGTGCCAGCAGTCCAGAAGACACAGATACGCAGTATTTT. Its translation: CASSPEDTDTQYF.

The rearrangement links TRBV27 to TRBJ1-6; TRBD1 is a possible D gene (6 bases). The CDR3 totals 15 residues. Trimming removed 5 bases from V and 8 bases from J, with 16 bases in between. Germline V gene sequence: CDR1 MNHEY, CDR2 SMNVEV (reference sequence). The CDR3 nucleotides are TGTGCCAGCAGTCTCACAGGGAGTTGGGATTCACCCCTCCACTTT. As protein: CASSLTGSWDSPLHF.

V gene TRBV24-1 combines with J gene TRBJ1-3; D is unresolved. Trimming removed 12 bases at V and 4 bases at J, with 15 bases between. The CDR3 sequence is 13 residues long. Germline loops: CDR1 KGHDR, CDR2 SFDVKD. CDR3 coding DNA: TGTGCCTCTTCCTCCTCTCCCGGAAACACCATATATTTT. It codes for CASSSSPGNTIYF.

Notes on this clone: Germline is not matched at one junction end, which may reflect a read error. The chain carries TRBV29-1 and TRBJ2-7; 10 bases align to TRBD2. Germline V gene data show CDR1 as SQVTM and CDR2 as ANQGSEA. The CDR3 sequence is 13 residues long. CDR3 residues: CSVEGTSAYEQYF. In DNA form, the CDR3 reads TGCAGCGTGGAAGGGACTAGCGCGTACGAGCAGTACTTC.

V and J are TRBV4-1 and TRBJ2-4; TRBD2 agrees at 10 bases. The germline gives CDR1 MGHRA, CDR2 YSYEKL. CDR3 length: 15 residues. After removal of 5 bases from V and 5 bases from J, the junction contained 6 bases not matched to a gene. The CDR3 loop reads CASSGLAAPQNIQYF. DNA for the CDR3: TGCGCCAGCAGCGGACTAGCGGCCCCCCAAAACATTCAGTACTTC.

The chain couples TRBV7-2 to TRBJ2-1, with D maybe TRBD2 (5 bases). Per the germline V gene, CDR1 is SGHTA and CDR2 is FQGNSA. The CDR3 length is 12 residues. Trimming left V 2 bases short and J 15 bases short, with 14 bases between. As DNA, the CDR3 is TGTGCCAGCAGCTTATCAATCGGCGAGGGGTTCTTC. Protein sequence: CASSLSIGEGFF.

Concerning this clone: At the DNA level, this CDR3 is encoded by other sequences in the same sample as well. Here the CDR3 reads CASSPRNTGELFF. CDR3 DNA: TGTGCCAGCAGCCCTAGAAACACCGGGGAGCTGTTTTTT. The chain links TRBV11-3 to TRBJ2-2; the D is unclear. Trimming took off 5 bases at V and 2 bases at J, with 6 bases between the two ends. The CDR3 has 13 amino acids. The V gene's germline CDR1 is SGHNT and CDR2 YENEEA.

This sequence joins TRBV25-1 and TRBJ1-1; 7 bases agree with TRBD1. V dropped 2 bases and J dropped 5; count of bases not matched to a gene: 14. The CDR3 has 17 residues. In germline, CDR1 is MGHDK, CDR2 SYGVNS. DNA for the CDR3: TGTGCCAGCAGTGAAGTACGGACAGGCATAGGGGGGACTGAAGCTTTCTTT. As protein: CASSEVRTGIGGTEAFF.

This sequence joins TRBV30 and TRBJ2-1; TRBD2 matches 13 bases. The CDR3 runs to 13 residues. Germline V CDR1 and CDR2: GTSNPN, SVGIG (reference sequence). V trimming: 7 bases; J trimming: 6 bases; junction bases outside the gene matches: 3. CDR3 DNA: TGTGCCTTCGGGACTAGCGGGATCAATGAGCAGTTCTTC. Amino acid sequence: CAFGTSGINEQFF.

In this sample, this clone turned up once. The chain uses TRBV9 and TRBJ2-2; 13 bases match TRBD2. With V trimmed by 3 bases and J by 6 bases, 5 bases remained unmatched. There are 16 residues in the CDR3. The germline V gene encodes CDR1 SGDLS and CDR2 YYNGEE. The CDR3 DNA reads TGTGCCAGCAGCGGACTAGCGGGAGGTACGGCCGGGGAGCTGTTTTTT. The encoded protein is CASSGLAGGTAGELFF.

This CDR3 is CASSLADARSYNSPLHF. The CDR3 bases are TGTGCCAGCAGTTTGGCGGATGCTAGATCCTATAATTCACCCCTCCACTTT. The chain has TRBV28 and TRBJ1-6; D is undetermined. The CDR3 has 17 residues. CDR1 MDHEN and CDR2 SYDVKM come from the germline V gene. Trimming removed 3 bases from V and 1 base from J, with 13 bases in between.

This clone was observed a few times. V is TRBV28 and J is TRBJ1-1; D uncertain. V shed 2 bases and J shed 1 base, with 14 bases lying between them. CDR1 is MDHEN and CDR2 is SYDVKM in the germline V gene. The CDR3 is 16 residues long. CDR3 bases: TGTGCCAGCAGTTTAAACCCGCGTGAAACGAACACTGAAGCTTTCTTT. Amino acid sequence: CASSLNPRETNTEAFF.

J is TRBJ2-3 and V is TRBV4-2, with D maybe TRBD1 (5 bases). The V and J ends lost 1 base and 5 bases respectively, with 7 bases between them. Germline V gene lookup returns CDR1 LGHNA and CDR2 YNFKEQ. CDR3 length: 13 amino acids. CDR3 in amino acids: CASSQGQGDTQYF. CDR3 in DNA: TGTGCCAGCAGCCAAGGGCAGGGAGATACGCAGTATTTT.

The genes are TRBV28 and TRBJ2-1; 11 nucleotides match TRBD1. The CDR3 sequence is 15 residues long. Germline-derived CDR1 and CDR2 are MDHEN and SYDVKM. The V and J ends lost 5 bases and 6 bases, in that order; junction bases with no gene match: 6. The CDR3 loop reads CASSRTGGSFNEQFF. In nucleotides, the CDR3 is TGTGCCAGCAGTCGGACAGGGGGCAGTTTCAATGAGCAGTTCTTC.

V usage is TRBV6-5 and J usage is TRBJ1-2; 10 bases align to TRBD1. Germline CDR1 MNHEY, CDR2 SVGAGI. The CDR3 is 14 amino acids. V trimming: 6 bases; J trimming: 7 bases; junction bases outside the gene matches: 8. Here the CDR3 DNA reads TGTGCCAGCAGCCGAGGACAGGGGGAATTTGGCTACACCTTC. Translated, it gives CASSRGQGEFGYTF.

The chain's CDR3 is CASRRTGVTEAFF. DNA for the CDR3: TGTGCCAGCCGGCGGACAGGGGTCACTGAAGCTTTCTTT. The V gene is TRBV12-3 or TRBV12-4, the J gene TRBJ1-1; 9 positions match TRBD1. This CDR3 contains 13 residues. The V and J ends lost 8 bases and 4 bases, in that order; junction bases with no gene match: 5.

This chain uses TRBV19 with TRBJ1-1; maybe TRBD1 (6 bases). Trimming took off 9 bases at V and 0 bases at J, with 11 bases between the two ends. This CDR3 is built from 13 residues. Germline V CDR1 and CDR2: LNHDA, SQIVND (reference sequence). CDR3 amino acids: CASTDRMNTEAFF. The CDR3 DNA follows: TGTGCCAGCACCGACAGGATGAACACTGAAGCTTTCTTT.

Worth noting for this clone: Other DNA sequences in the same sample also yield this CDR3. This chain uses TRBV4-1 with TRBJ2-7; D call uncertain. The V end was cut by 0 bases, the J end by 2 bases, with 8 bases between. The CDR3 runs 14 residues. Per the germline V gene, CDR1 is MGHRA and CDR2 is YSYEKL. The DNA for the CDR3 is TGCGCCAGCAGCCAAGAAACCGGAGCCTACGAGCAGTACTTC. Its protein product is CASSQETGAYEQYF.

The V call is TRBV6-2 or TRBV6-3, the J call TRBJ1-5; unclear D gene. The length of the CDR3 is 14 residues. The V end lost 5 bases, the J end lost 3 bases, and 11 bases lay between the germline ends. Looked up from germline, CDR1 is MNHEY and CDR2 is SVGEGT. The DNA for the CDR3 is TGTGCCAGCAGTCCCGGTGGGCCCAATCAGCCCCAGCATTTT. It codes for CASSPGGPNQPQHF.

This clone appeared once. At one of its ends the junction is not consistent with the germline gene, which may arise from a read error. V is TRBV24-1 and J is TRBJ1-5, with a tentative D call TRBD1 (5 bases). The CDR3 runs to 14 residues. From germline, CDR1 is KGHDR and CDR2 SFDVKD. This CDR3 reads CATSDGAGNRPQHF. The CDR3 nucleotides read TGTGCCACCAGTGATGGGGCCGGCAATCGGCCCCAGCATTTT.

This rearrangement joins TRBV6-5 to TRBJ1-1; 8 bases are shared with TRBD1. Looked up from germline, CDR1 is MNHEY and CDR2 is SVGAGI. The CDR3 has 15 residues. J was trimmed by 0 bases and V by 6 bases; bases with no gene match: 6. In nucleotides, the CDR3 is TGTGCCAGCAGGGGGGACAGGAGTTTGAACACTGAAGCTTTCTTT. Protein product: CASRGDRSLNTEAFF.

The chain uses TRBV5-5 and TRBJ2-7; TRBD1 agrees at 8 bases. The CDR3 extends over 14 amino acids. Germline assignment: CDR1 SGHKS and CDR2 YYEKEE (reference sequence). J gave up 7 bases and V 5 bases, and 11 bases lay outside the gene matches. The CDR3 protein is CASRFDQGAGEQYF. The CDR3 DNA sequence: TGTGCCAGCAGATTTGATCAGGGGGCGGGGGAGCAGTACTTC.